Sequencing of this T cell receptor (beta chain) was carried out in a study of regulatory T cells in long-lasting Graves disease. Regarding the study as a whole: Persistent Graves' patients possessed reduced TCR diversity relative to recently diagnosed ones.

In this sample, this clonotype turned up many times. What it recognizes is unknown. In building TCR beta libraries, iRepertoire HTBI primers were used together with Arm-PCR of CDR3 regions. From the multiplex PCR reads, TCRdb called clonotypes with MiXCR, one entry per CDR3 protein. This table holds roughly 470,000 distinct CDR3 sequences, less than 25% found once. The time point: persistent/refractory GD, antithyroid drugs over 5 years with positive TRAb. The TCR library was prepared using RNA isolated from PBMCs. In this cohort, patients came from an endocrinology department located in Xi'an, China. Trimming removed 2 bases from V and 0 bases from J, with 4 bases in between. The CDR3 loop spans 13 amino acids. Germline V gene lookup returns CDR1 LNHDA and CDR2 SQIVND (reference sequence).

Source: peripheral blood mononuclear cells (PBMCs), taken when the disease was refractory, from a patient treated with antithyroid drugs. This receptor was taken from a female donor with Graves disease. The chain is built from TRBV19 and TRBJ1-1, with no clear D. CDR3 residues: CASSISVNTEAFF. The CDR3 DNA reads TGTGCCAGTAGTATAAGCGTGAACACTGAAGCTTTCTTT. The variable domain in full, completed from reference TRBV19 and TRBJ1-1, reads DGGITQSPKYLFRKEGQNVTLSCEQNLNHDAMYWYRQDPGQGLRLIYYSQIVNDFQKGDIAEGYSVSREKKESFPLTVTSAQKNPTAFYLCASSISVNTEAFFGQGTRLTVV.